Listed below are T cell receptor beta chains from one sample, sequenced in a study of cytomegalovirus exposure and HLA in healthy donors. Clones were sequenced by immunoSEQ multiplex PCR, and TCRdb holds only the in-frame ones, with some missing. Of about 110,000 clones in the sample, 70% are singletons; the top ten hold around 9%. The sequenced sample consisted of PBMCs. Every receptor here comes from a man between 25 and 39 years old in good health and CMV-seropositive. CDR3s include the opening cysteine and the closing phenylalanine or tryptophan. The D gene is left open where the match is weak. Clone sizes are given selectively: once, few, many, or a class where the clone is expanded.

clone size	D gene	V gene	J gene	CDR3 DNA	CDR3 protein
.	.	TRBV7-3	TRBJ2-5	TGTGCCAGCAGCCCAACCGACAGGCCGCAGGAGACCCAGTACTTC	CASSPTDRPQETQYF
.	.	TRBV7-9	TRBJ1-4	TGTGCCAGCAGCTTACGGGGTGATGAAAAACTGTTTTTT	CASSLRGDEKLFF
.	.	TRBV7-9	TRBJ2-2	TGTGCCAGCAGCTCGCCCACTGCCGGGGAGCTGTTTTTT	CASSSPTAGELFF
once	.	TRBV7-8	TRBJ2-2	TGTGCCAGCAGCTTAGGGCTGGGGGGCACCGGGGAGCTGTTTTTT	CASSLGLGGTGELFF
.	TRBD1	TRBV27	TRBJ1-1	TGTGCCAGCAGCTTAACAGGGGGCCCCACTGAAGCTTTCTTT	CASSLTGGPTEAFF
.	TRBD1	TRBV5-1	TRBJ1-4	TGCGCCAGCAGCTCTACTGGACAGGGTGAAAAACTGTTTTTT	CASSSTGQGEKLFF
.	TRBD1	TRBV7-9	TRBJ1-5	TGTGCCAGCAGCTTCACAGGGGAGAGCAATCAGCCCCAGCATTTT	CASSFTGESNQPQHF
few	TRBD2	TRBV5-1	TRBJ2-3	TGCGCCAGCTCCAACACAGCGGGGGCCTTAACAGATACGCAGTATTTT	CASSNTAGALTDTQYF
.	TRBD2	TRBV7-9	TRBJ2-1	TGTTCCAGCAGCTCCTACTTGCTAGCGGGAGACAATGAGCAGTTCTTC	CSSSSYLLAGDNEQFF
.	TRBD2	TRBV27	TRBJ2-1	TGTGCCAGCAGTTTGACTAGCGGCTCCTACAATGAGCAGTTCTTC	CASSLTSGSYNEQFF
.	.	TRBV18	TRBJ2-7	TGTGCCAGCTCACCAGAGGCTTCGTCCTACGAGCAGTACTTC	CASSPEASSYEQYF